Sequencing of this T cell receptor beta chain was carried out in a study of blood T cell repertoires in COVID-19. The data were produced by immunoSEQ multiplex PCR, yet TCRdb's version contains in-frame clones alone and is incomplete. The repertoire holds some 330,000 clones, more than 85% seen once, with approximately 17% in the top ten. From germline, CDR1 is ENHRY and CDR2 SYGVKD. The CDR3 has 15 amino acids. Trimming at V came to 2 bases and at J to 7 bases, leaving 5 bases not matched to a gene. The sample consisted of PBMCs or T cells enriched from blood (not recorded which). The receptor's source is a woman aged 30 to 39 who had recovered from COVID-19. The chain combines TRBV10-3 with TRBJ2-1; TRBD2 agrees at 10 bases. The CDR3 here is CAISERDSGGNEQFF. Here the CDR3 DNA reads TGTGCCATCAGTGAGAGGGATAGCGGGGGGAATGAGCAGTTCTTC.